This TCR beta chain came from a study of technical replicates of blood from several donors. Germline V gives CDR1 SGHDN, CDR2 FVKESK. Between the trimmed V and J ends, which lost 5 bases and 2 bases, there was a span of 19 bases. The CDR3 is 17 residues long. The data were produced by immunoSEQ multiplex PCR, yet TCRdb's version contains in-frame clones alone and is incomplete. The table lists about 93,000 clones, approximately 95% of them singletons. The J gene is TRBJ2-1, the V gene TRBV14; perhaps TRBD2 as D (5 bases). The receptor's source is a human donor in good health. Sequenced: T cells isolated from PBMCs. CDR3 sequence (DNA): TGTGCCAGCAGCTCCGAACTGCTAGCTCCCCCCTACAATGAGCAGTTCTTC. The encoded protein is CASSSELLAPPYNEQFF.